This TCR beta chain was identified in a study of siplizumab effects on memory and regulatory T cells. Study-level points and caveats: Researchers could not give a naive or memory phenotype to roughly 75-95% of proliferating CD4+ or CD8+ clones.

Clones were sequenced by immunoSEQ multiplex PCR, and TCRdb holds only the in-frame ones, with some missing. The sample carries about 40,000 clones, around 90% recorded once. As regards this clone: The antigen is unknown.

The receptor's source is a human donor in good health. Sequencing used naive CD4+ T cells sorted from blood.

This chain's CDR3 is CASSQGIGETQYF. CDR3 nucleotides: TGCGCCAGCAGCCAGGGGATAGGAGAGACCCAGTACTTC. The rearrangement links TRBV4-1 to TRBJ2-5, with D uncertain. CDR1 and CDR2 (germline): MGHRA, YSYEKL. The CDR3 contains 13 residues. V lost 3 bases and J 4 bases, leaving 9 bases between the germline ends.